A single T cell receptor (beta chain) is shown here with its context. Its antigen specificity is not known. Sequencing took place on a NextSeq 550. The Human TCR Profiling Kit (MiLaboratory) was used to make UMI-labeled 5' RACE TRB cDNA libraries. cDNA synthesis used the entire amount of extracted RNA, and PCR amplification then used the entire amount of cDNA produced. Libraries were prepared in parallel with an identical number of PCR cycles. Per the authors' processing: About 53,000 +/- 9,400 unique UMI-labeled TRB cDNA molecules per library were extracted with MIGEC and MiXCR, with at least two reads per UMI required. An average of about 40,000 +/- 10,000 functional in-frame TRB CDR3 nucleotide clonotypes without stop codons was found per library. After downsampling to 5000 UMI-labeled TRB molecules per sample, diversity metrics such as normalized Shannon-Wiener and Chao1 were calculated in VDJtools. Clonotype-size-weighted physicochemical properties of the central five CDR3 residues (interaction energy, strength, volume and Kidera factor 4) were computed in VDJtools. After TCRdb reprocessed the reads, each CDR3 protein sequence was kept as one row, without DNA. The V and J calls were determined by TCRdb, not by the authors. The sample's table lists a count of approximately 90,000 distinct CDR3 sequences. The ten biggest clones cover around 0.51% of the sample.

Each CD8+ T cell subset was flow-sorted in triplicate, with fewer than 350,000 cells per subset placed directly into RLT lysis buffer. To keep memory contaminants out, a stringent definition of naive CD8+ T cells was applied: CD45RO-CCR7+CD27+CD95-. Peripheral blood mononuclear cells were isolated from buffy coats using standard density gradient centrifugation. A FACSAria III was used to flow-sort naive CXCR3-negative and CXCR3-positive CD8+ T cells. Total RNA was extracted from sorted cells using an RNeasy Mini Kit. The data were obtained in a study of CXCR3-negative and CXCR3-positive naive CD8 T cells (dated by TCRdb to the late 2010s). Regarding the complete study: In total, about 135 million TRB reads were obtained, corresponding to roughly 1.5 +/- 0.3 million reads per library. The diversity and physicochemical repertoire analyses included about a dozen donors pooled from two independent experiments. Naive subsets from about 5 donors and memory cells from 3 donors were included in the TRBV-TRBJ cluster analysis.

Here is what the overall study found, with its caveats: Within the same donor, TRBV-TRBJ usage looked similar between naive CXCR3-negative and CXCR3-positive cells, but memory cells had distinct patterns. CXCR3 expression partially decreased after cryopreservation, so most assays used freshly isolated PBMCs. Comparably high repertoire diversity was found in both naive subsets, whereas much lower repertoire diversity was found in memory CD8+ T cells. Compared with CXCR3-negative naive cells, CXCR3-positive naive cells had TRB CDR3s with higher hydrophobicity (lower Kidera factor 4), lower energy, and higher strength and volume indices. Because surface CD5, which is linked to self-reactivity in mice, was comparable between the naive subsets, TCR interaction strength was also inferred from TRB CDR3 physicochemical properties.

Including cysteine and phenylalanine, the CDR3 has 16 amino acids. The coding DNA is unavailable. The germline V gene yields ENHRY for CDR1 and SYGVKD for CDR2. The receptor comes from a human donor in good health. Some clones in this sample may be carry-over from other donors' samples. The rearranged segments are TRBV10-3 and TRBJ2-1. What was sequenced was naive CXCR3+ CD8+ T cells from blood. The sample's cell subset or site label is to be understood as: CD45RO-CCR7+CD27+CD95- naive CD8+ T cells expressing CXCR3 (TNR3+). The CDR3 reads CAISENGQDLYNEQFF.